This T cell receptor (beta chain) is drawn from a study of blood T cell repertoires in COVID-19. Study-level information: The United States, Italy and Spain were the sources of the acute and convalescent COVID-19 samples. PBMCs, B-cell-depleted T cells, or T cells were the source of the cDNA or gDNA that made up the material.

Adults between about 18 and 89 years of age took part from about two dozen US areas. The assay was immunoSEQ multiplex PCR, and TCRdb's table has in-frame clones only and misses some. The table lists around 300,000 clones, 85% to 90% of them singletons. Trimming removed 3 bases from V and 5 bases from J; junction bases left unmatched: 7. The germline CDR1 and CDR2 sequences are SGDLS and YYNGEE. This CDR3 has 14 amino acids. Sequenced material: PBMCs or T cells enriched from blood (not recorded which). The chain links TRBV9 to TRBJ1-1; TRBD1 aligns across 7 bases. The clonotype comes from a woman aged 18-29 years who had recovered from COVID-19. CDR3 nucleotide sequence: TGTGCCAGCAGCGGGCTACAGACAGGGACTGAAGCTTTCTTT. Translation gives CASSGLQTGTEAFF.